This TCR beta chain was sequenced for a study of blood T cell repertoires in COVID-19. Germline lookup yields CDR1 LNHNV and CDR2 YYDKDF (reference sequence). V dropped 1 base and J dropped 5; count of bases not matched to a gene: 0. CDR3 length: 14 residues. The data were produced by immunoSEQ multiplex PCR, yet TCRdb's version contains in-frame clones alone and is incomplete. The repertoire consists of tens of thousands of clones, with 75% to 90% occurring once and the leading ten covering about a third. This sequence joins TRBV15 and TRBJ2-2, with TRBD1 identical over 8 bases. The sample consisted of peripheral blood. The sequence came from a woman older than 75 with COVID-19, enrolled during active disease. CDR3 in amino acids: CATSRGQGTGELFF. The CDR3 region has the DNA TGTGCCACCAGCAGAGGACAGGGGACCGGGGAGCTGTTTTTT.